The 2 T cell receptor beta chains below were found in one sample sequenced in a study of post-analysis software for immune sequencing data. General observations from the study: Patients carried four or five TRBV segments more frequently than controls did, and TRBV5-6, TRBV5-1 and TRBV20-1 were among them.

No antigen is known for these receptors. Prepared libraries of TCR beta cDNA carried unique molecular identifiers. TCRdb reprocessed the PCR reads with MiXCR, giving one entry per CDR3 protein. The sample yields roughly 670,000 distinct CDR3 sequences, approximately 59% seen once. Sequencing used blood. The receptors were sampled from a girl aged 2-10 years with multiple sclerosis.

This clonotype has just a few counts. The CDR3 loop is CASSLGDLGRGEQFF. CDR3 in DNA: TGCGCCAGCAGCCTGGGGGATCTTGGGCGGGGTGAGCAGTTCTTC. This chain links TRBV4-3 with TRBJ2-1, with D possibly matching TRBD2 (6 bases). V shed 4 bases and J shed 9 bases, with 19 bases lying between them. The CDR3 consists of 15 residues. In germline, CDR1 is LGHNA, CDR2 YSLEER.

The J gene is TRBJ2-3, the V gene TRBV6-2 or TRBV6-3; weak D call: TRBD2 (7 bases). V was clipped by 6 bases and J by 2 bases, with 21 bases between them. In germline, CDR1 is MNHEY, CDR2 SVGEGT. This CDR3 comprises 17 residues. For the CDR3, the DNA is TGTGCCAGCAGCCCGACGGGGGGCCACTATTTCACAGATACGCAGTATTTT. Protein sequence: CASSPTGGHYFTDTQYF.